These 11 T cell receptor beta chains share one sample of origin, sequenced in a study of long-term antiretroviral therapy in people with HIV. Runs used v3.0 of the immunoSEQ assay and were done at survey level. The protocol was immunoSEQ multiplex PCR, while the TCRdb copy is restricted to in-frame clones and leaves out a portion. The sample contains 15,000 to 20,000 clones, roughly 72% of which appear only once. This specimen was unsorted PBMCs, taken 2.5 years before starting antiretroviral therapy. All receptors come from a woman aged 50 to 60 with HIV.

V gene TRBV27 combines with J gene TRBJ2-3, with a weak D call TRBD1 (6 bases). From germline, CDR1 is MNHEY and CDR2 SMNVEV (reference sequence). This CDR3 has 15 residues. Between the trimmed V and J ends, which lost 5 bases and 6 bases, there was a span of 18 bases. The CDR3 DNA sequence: TGTGCCAGCAGTCCCGGACAGACCCACTGGGATACGCAGTATTTT. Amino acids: CASSPGQTHWDTQYF.

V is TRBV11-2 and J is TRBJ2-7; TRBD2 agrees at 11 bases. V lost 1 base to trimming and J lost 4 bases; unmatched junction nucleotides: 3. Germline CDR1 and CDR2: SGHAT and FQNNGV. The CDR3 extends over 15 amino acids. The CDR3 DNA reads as TGTGCCAGCAGCTTAGGGGCTAGCGGGGGGTACGAGCAGTACGTC. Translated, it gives CASSLGASGGYEQYV.

The CDR3 DNA reads TGCGCCAGCAGCACACAGGGGCTCACTGAAGCTTTCTTT. Its protein is CASSTQGLTEAFF. The chain joins TRBV5-1 to TRBJ1-1; 7 bases fit TRBD1. Germline CDR1 is SGHRS and CDR2 is YFSETQ. V lost 4 bases and J lost 4; bases outside the gene matches: 4. The CDR3 is made up of 13 amino acids.

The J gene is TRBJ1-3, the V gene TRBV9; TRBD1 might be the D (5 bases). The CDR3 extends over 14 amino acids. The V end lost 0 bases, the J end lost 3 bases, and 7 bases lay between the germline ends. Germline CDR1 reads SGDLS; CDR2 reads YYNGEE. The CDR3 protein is CASSVAGSGNTIYF. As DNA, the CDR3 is TGTGCCAGCAGCGTAGCAGGGAGTGGAAACACCATATATTTT. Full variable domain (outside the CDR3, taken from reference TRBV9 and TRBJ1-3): DSGVTQTPKHLITATGQRVTLRCSPRSGDLSVYWYQQSLDQGLQFLIQYYNGEERAKGNILERFSAQQFPDLHSELNLSSLELGDSALYFCASSVAGSGNTIYFGEGSWLTVV.

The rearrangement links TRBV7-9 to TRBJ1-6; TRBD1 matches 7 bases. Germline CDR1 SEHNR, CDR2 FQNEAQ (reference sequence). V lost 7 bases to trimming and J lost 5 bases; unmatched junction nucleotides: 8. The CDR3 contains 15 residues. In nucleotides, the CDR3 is TGTGCCAGCACCACGGCCGGGACAGATAATTCACCCCTCCACTTT. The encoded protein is CASTTAGTDNSPLHF. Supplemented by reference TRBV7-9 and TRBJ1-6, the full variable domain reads DTGVSQNPRHKITKRGQNVTFRCDPISEHNRLYWYRQTLGQGPEFLTYFQNEAQLEKSRLLSDRFSAERPKGSFSTLEIQRTEQGDSAMYLCASTTAGTDNSPLHFGNGTRLTVT.

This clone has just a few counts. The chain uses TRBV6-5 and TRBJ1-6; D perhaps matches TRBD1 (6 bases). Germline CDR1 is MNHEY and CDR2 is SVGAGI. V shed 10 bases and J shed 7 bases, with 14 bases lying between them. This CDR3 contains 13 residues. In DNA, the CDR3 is TGTGCCACCAAAGGACAGAGGAATTCACCCCTCCACTTT. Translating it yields CATKGQRNSPLHF.

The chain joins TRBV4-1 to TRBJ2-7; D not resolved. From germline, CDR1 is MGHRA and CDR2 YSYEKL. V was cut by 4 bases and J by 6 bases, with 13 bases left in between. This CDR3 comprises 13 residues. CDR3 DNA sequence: TGCGCCAGCAGCCTCGGACCGTCTAGCGAGCAGTACGTC. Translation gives CASSLGPSSEQYV.

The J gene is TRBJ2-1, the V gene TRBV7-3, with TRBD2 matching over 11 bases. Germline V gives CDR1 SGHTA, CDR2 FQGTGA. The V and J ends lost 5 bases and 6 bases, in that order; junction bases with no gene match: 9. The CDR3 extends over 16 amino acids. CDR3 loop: CASSPLAGGYSNEQFF. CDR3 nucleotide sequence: TGTGCCAGCAGCCCGCTAGCGGGGGGATACTCCAATGAGCAGTTCTTC.

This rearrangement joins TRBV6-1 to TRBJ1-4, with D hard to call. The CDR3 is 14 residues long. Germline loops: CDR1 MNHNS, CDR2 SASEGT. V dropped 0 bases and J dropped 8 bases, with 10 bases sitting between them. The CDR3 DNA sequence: TGTGCCAGCAGTGAAGCGCGGAGCTTCGAAAAACTGTTTTTT. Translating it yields CASSEARSFEKLFF.

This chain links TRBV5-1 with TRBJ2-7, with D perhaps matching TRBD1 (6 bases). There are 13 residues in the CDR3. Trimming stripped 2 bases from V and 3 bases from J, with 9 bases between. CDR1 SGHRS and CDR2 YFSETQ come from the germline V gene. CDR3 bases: TGCGCCAGCAGCTTACGAGGGGGCTACGAGCAGTACTTC. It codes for CASSLRGGYEQYF.

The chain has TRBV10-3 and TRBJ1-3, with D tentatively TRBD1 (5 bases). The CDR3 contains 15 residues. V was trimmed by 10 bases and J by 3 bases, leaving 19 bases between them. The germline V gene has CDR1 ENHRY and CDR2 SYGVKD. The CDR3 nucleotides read TGTGCCACTTCCCTGGGGGTTCAAGGTGGAAACACCATATATTTT. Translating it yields CATSLGVQGGNTIYF.